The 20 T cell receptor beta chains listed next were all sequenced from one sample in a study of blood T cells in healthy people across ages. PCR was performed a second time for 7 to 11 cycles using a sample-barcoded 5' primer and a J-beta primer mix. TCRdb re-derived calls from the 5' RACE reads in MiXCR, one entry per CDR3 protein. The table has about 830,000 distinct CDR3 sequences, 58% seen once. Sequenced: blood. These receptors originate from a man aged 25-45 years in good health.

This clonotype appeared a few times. The DNA for the CDR3 is TGCAGTGCTAGAGGCTTGGGAGAGGGCTTGGGGCAGCCCCAGCATTTT. Its translation is CSARGLGEGLGQPQHF. The J gene is TRBJ1-5, the V gene TRBV20-1; D uncertain. The CDR3 extends over 16 amino acids. CDR1 and CDR2 from the germline V gene are DFQATT and SNEGSKA (reference sequence). V gave up 1 base and J gave up 7 bases, with 20 bases separating them.

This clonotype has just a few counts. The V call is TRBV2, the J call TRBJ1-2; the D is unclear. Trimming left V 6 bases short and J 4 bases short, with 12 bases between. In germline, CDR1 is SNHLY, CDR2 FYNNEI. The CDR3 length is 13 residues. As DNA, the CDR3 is TGTGCCAGCAGGGTTCAGGAGATCTATGGCTACACCTTC. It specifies CASRVQEIYGYTF.

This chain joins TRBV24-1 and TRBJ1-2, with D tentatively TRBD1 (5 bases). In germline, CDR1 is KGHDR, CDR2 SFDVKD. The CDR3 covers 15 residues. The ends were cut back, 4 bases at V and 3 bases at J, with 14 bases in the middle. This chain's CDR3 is CATSDGGHRDYGYTF. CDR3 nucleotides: TGTGCCACCAGTGACGGCGGACACCGGGACTATGGCTACACCTTC.

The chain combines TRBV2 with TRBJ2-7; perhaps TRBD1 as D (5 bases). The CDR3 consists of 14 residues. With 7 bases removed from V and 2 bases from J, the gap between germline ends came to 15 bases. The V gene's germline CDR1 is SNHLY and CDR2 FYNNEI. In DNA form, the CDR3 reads TGTGCCAGCACCCTGACAGTGAACCCCTACGAGCAGTACTTC. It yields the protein CASTLTVNPYEQYF.

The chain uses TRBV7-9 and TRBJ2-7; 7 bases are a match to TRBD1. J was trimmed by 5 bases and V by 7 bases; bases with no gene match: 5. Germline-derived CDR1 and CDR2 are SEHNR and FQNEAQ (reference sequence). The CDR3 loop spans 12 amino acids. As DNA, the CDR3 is TGTGCCAGCACCAAGACAGGGAACGAGCAGTACTTC. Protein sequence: CASTKTGNEQYF.

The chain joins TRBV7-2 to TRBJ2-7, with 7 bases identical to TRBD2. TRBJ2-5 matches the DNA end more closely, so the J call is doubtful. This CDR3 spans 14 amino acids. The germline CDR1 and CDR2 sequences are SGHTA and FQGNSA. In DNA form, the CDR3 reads TGTGCCAGCAGGTCCCGACGGGGGGAAGAGACCCAGTACTTC. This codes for CASRSRRGEETQYF.

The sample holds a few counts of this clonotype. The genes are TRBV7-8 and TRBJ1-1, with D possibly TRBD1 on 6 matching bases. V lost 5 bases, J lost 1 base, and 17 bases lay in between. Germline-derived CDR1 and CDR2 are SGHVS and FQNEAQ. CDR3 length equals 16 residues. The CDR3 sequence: CASSQALGRGNTEAFF. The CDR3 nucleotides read TGTGCCAGCAGCCAAGCCCTGGGCAGGGGGAACACTGAAGCTTTCTTT.

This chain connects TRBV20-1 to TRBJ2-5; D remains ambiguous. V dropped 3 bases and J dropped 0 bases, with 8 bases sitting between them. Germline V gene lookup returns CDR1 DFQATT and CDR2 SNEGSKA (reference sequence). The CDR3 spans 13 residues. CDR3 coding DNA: TGCAGTGCTAGTACTGTCTACCAAGAGACCCAGTACTTC. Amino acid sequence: CSASTVYQETQYF.

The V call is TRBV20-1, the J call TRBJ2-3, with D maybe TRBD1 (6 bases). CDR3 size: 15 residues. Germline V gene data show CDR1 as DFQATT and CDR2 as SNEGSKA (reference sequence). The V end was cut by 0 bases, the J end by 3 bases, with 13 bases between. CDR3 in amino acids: CSARDLRTGTDTQYF. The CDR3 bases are TGCAGTGCTAGAGATTTGAGAACAGGGACAGATACGCAGTATTTT.

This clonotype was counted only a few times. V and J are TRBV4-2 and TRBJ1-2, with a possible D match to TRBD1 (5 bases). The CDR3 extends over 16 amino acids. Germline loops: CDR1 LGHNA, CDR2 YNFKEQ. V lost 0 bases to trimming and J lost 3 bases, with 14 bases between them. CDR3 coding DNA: TGTGCCAGCAGCCAAGACTACAGGACAACAGACTATGGCTACACCTTC. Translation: CASSQDYRTTDYGYTF.

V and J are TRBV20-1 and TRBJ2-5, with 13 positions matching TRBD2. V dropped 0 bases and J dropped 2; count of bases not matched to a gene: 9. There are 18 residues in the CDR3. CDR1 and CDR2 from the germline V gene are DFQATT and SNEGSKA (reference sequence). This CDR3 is CSARDGLAGDMWQETQYF. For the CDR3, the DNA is TGCAGTGCTAGAGACGGACTAGCGGGGGACATGTGGCAAGAGACCCAGTACTTC.

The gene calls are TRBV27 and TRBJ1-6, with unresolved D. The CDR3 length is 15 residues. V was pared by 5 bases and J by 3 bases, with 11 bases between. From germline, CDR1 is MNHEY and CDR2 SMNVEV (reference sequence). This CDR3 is CASSTYGYYNSPLHF. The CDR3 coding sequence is TGTGCCAGCAGTACCTACGGATACTATAATTCACCCCTCCACTTT.

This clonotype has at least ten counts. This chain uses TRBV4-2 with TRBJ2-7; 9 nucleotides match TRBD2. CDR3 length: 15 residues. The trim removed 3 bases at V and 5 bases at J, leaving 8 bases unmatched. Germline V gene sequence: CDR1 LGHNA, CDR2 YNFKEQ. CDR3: CASSHPGLASDEQYF. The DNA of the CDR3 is TGTGCCAGCAGCCACCCGGGACTAGCATCAGACGAGCAGTACTTC.

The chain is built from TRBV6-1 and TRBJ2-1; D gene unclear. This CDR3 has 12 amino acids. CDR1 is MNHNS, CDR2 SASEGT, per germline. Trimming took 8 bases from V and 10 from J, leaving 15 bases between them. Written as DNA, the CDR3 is TGTGCCAGCTCTCTCTCCCCGGGCGAGCAGTTCTTC. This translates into CASSLSPGEQFF.

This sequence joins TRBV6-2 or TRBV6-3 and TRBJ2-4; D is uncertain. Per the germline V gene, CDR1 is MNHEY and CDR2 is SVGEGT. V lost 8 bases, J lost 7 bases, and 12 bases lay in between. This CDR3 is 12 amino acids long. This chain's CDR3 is CASLQPGNIQYF. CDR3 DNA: TGTGCCAGCCTCCAGCCGGGTAACATTCAGTACTTC.

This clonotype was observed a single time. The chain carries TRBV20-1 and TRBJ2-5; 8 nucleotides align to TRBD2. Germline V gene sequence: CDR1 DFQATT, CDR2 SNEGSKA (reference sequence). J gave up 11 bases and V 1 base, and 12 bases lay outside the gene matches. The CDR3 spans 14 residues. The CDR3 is CSARGRLALGEQYF. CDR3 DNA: TGCAGTGCTAGAGGACGACTAGCGCTTGGGGAGCAGTACTTC.

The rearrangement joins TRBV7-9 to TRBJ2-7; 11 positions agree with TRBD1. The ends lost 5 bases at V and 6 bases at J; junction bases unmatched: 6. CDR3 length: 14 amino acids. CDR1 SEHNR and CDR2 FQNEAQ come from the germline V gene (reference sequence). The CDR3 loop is CASSRGQGAGEQYF. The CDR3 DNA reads TGTGCCAGCAGCCGAGGACAGGGGGCAGGCGAGCAGTACTTC.

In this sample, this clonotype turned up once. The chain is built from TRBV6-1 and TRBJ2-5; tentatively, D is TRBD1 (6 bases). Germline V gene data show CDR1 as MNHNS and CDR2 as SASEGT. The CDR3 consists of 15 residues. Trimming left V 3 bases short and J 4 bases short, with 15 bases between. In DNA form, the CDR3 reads TGTGCCAGCAGTGACCCAGGGACACTAGGAGAGACCCAGTACTTC. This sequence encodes CASSDPGTLGETQYF.

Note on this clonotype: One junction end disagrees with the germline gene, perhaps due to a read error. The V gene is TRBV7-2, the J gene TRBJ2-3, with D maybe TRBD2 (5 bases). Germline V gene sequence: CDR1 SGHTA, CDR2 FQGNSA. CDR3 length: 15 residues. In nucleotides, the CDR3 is TGTGCCAGCAGCTTAGTGAAACCTAGCATAGATACGCAGTATTTT. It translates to CASSLVKPSIDTQYF.

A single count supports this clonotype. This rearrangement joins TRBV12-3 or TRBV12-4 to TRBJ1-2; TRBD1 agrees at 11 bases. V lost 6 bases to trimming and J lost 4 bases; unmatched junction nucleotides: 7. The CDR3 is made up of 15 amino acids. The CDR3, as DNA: TGTGCCAGCAGAAAGGGACAGGGGGGACTCTATGGCTACACCTTC. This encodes CASRKGQGGLYGYTF.